The 23 T cell receptor beta chains presented below share a single source sample, sequenced in a study of blood T cells in healthy people across ages. A second PCR of roughly 7 to 11 cycles used a sample-barcoded 5' primer and a J-beta primer mix. From the 5' RACE reads, TCRdb called clonotypes with MiXCR, one entry per CDR3 protein. The table records under 700,000 distinct CDR3 sequences, less than 25% of them present only once. The same data also contributed to another study, on T cells of mothers and their children.

The sequencing input was blood. Receptors originate from a boy under 18 in good health.

J is TRBJ1-5 and V is TRBV28; 8 bases map to TRBD1. The CDR3 is 17 residues long. Germline CDR1 and CDR2: MDHEN and SYDVKM. V dropped 7 bases and J dropped 6; count of bases not matched to a gene: 17. The CDR3 loop reads CASNIQVGRGQGQPQHF. The CDR3 nucleotides are TGTGCCAGCAATATCCAGGTGGGCAGGGGGCAAGGTCAGCCCCAGCATTTT. Full variable domain (outside the CDR3, taken from reference TRBV28 and TRBJ1-5): DVKVTQSSRYLVKRTGEKVFLECVQDMDHENMFWYRQDPGLGLRLIYFSYDVKMKEKGDIPEGYSVSREKKERFSLILESASTNQTSMYLCASNIQVGRGQGQPQHFGDGTRLSIL.

This clonotype occurred a few times. The chain carries TRBV4-1 and TRBJ2-7, with TRBD2 as a possible D gene (5 bases). Per the germline V gene, CDR1 is MGHRA and CDR2 is YSYEKL. This CDR3 has 15 amino acids. V was pared by 4 bases and J by 4 bases, with 17 bases between. Here the CDR3 reads CASSLVQTSLYEQYF. The CDR3 region has the DNA TGCGCCAGCAGCCTAGTCCAAACTAGTCTTTACGAGCAGTACTTC.

This clonotype was seen a few times. The genes are TRBV27 and TRBJ2-2; D is unclear. Trimming pared 2 bases from V and 4 bases from J, leaving 14 bases between. The CDR3 contains 16 residues. Germline assignment: CDR1 MNHEY and CDR2 SMNVEV (reference sequence). The CDR3 is CASSLRTSQSTGELFF. The CDR3 DNA is TGTGCCAGCAGTTTACGGACCTCCCAATCCACCGGGGAGCTGTTTTTT.

V usage is TRBV6-1 and J usage is TRBJ2-1; no reliable D call. The J call is doubtful: the DNA matches TRBJ2-7 better. CDR1 and CDR2 (germline): MNHNS, SASEGT. This CDR3 contains 14 residues. In DNA form, the CDR3 reads TGTGCCAGCAGTGGTAGAGACACGTCATACGAGCAGTACTTC. It encodes CASSGRDTSYEQYF.

The chain has TRBV6-5 and TRBJ2-1; no definite D call. Trimming removed 10 bases from V and 8 bases from J, with 15 bases in between. CDR1 is MNHEY and CDR2 is SVGAGI in the germline V gene. The CDR3 has 12 amino acids. CDR3 protein: CATGWSGDEQFF. CDR3 in DNA: TGTGCCACTGGGTGGAGTGGCGATGAGCAGTTCTTC.

At least ten counts were recorded for this clonotype. This chain uses TRBV29-1 with TRBJ2-7; 7 nucleotides line up with TRBD1. This CDR3 comprises 17 residues. The V gene's germline CDR1 is SQVTM and CDR2 ANQGSEA. Trimming took 1 base from V and 3 from J; bases not matched to a gene: 15. The CDR3 spells CSVEGSSTAGGYYEQYF. CDR3 DNA sequence: TGCAGCGTTGAAGGATCTTCCACGGCAGGGGGTTACTACGAGCAGTACTTC.

V is TRBV9 and J is TRBJ1-2; no firm D call. Trimming pared 5 bases from V and 3 bases from J, leaving 11 bases between. Germline values: CDR1 SGDLS, CDR2 YYNGEE. The CDR3 is 13 amino acids. The CDR3 here is CASRGGLDYGYTF. CDR3 nucleotides: TGTGCCAGCAGGGGAGGGCTTGACTATGGCTACACCTTC. Combining the CDR3 with reference TRBV9 and TRBJ1-2 gives the whole variable domain DSGVTQTPKHLITATGQRVTLRCSPRSGDLSVYWYQQSLDQGLQFLIQYYNGEERAKGNILERFSAQQFPDLHSELNLSSLELGDSALYFCASRGGLDYGYTFGSGTRLTVV.

The gene calls are TRBV21-1 and TRBJ2-6; the table gives TRBD1 as D, unverified against the DNA. TRBV21-1 is a pseudogene. The CDR3 sequence is 20 residues long. In nucleotides, the CDR3 is TGTGCCAGCAGCAAAGGTGTGAGGGACAGGTCAAACTCTGGGGCCAACGTCCTGACTTTC. Residues: CASSKGVRDRSNSGANVLTF.

A word on this clonotype: An end of the junction does not agree with germline; a read error may underlie this. The chain joins TRBV5-1 to TRBJ2-5; either TRBD1 or TRBD2 may fit D (5 bases each). Germline V CDR1 and CDR2: SGHRS, YFSETQ. The CDR3 is 14 residues long. The CDR3 here is CASRDGGGLQTQCF. The DNA for the CDR3 is TGCGCCAGCAGGGACGGTGGGGGTTTACAGACCCAGTGCTTC.

The chain has TRBV5-1 and TRBJ2-1; 7 bases map to TRBD1. Germline CDR1 SGHRS, CDR2 YFSETQ. CDR3 length: 16 residues. Trimming removed 3 bases from V and 0 bases from J; junction bases left unmatched: 6. The DNA of the CDR3 is TGCGCCAGCAGCTCAAACAGGGGCCTCTCCTACAATGAGCAGTTCTTC. As protein: CASSSNRGLSYNEQFF.

V is TRBV20-1 and J is TRBJ2-1, with 10 bases identical to TRBD2. Germline lookup yields CDR1 DFQATT and CDR2 SNEGSKA (reference sequence). This CDR3 region has 15 residues. The V segment lost 3 bases and the J segment 9 bases; nucleotides outside the gene matches: 11. Here the CDR3 DNA reads TGCAGTGCTAGTTCGAGCGGGAGGGCCTTGAGTGAGCAGTTCTTC. Translation: CSASSSGRALSEQFF.

The chain employs TRBV27 and TRBJ1-1, with TRBD1 as a possible D gene (6 bases). The CDR3 is 15 residues long. Trimming removed 2 bases at V and 1 base at J, with 11 bases between. The germline gives CDR1 MNHEY, CDR2 SMNVEV (reference sequence). The CDR3 region is CASSLLGTSNTEAFF. The CDR3 nucleotides are TGTGCCAGCAGTTTACTGGGGACATCGAACACTGAAGCTTTCTTT.

Only a few counts were recorded for this clonotype. The chain joins TRBV27 to TRBJ2-7; no clear D gene. The V gene's germline CDR1 is MNHEY and CDR2 SMNVEV (reference sequence). Between the trimmed V and J ends, which lost 11 bases and 3 bases, there was a span of 5 bases. CDR3 length: 9 residues. CDR3 sequence (DNA): TGTGCCCCAGACTACGAGCAGTACTTC. Amino acids: CAPDYEQYF.

The chain couples TRBV29-1 to TRBJ1-1; TRBD1 agrees at 10 bases. Germline values: CDR1 SQVTM, CDR2 ANQGSEA. CDR3 length equals 16 residues. The V segment lost 6 bases and the J segment 5 bases; nucleotides outside the gene matches: 15. Here the CDR3 DNA reads TGCAGCGTGAACGGGGGACAGGGGCCGGGGAGGACTGAAGCTTTCTTT. Translating gives CSVNGGQGPGRTEAFF.

This clonotype was recorded a few times. This chain links TRBV4-1 with TRBJ2-5; TRBD1 or TRBD2 may be the D gene (5 bases each). TRBJ2-1 explains the end of the DNA better; the J call may be wrong. The CDR3 is 15 residues long. Per the germline V gene, CDR1 is MGHRA and CDR2 is YSYEKL. CDR3: CASSRAPQGGNEQFF. The CDR3, as DNA: TGCGCCAGCAGCCGCGCTCCCCAGGGCGGGAATGAGCAGTTCTTC.

This chain joins TRBV20-1 and TRBJ2-5, with D possibly being TRBD1 or TRBD2 (7 bases each). The end of the DNA fits TRBJ2-1 better, so the J call may be wrong. In germline, CDR1 is DFQATT, CDR2 SNEGSKA (reference sequence). The CDR3 is 15 residues long. The CDR3 here is CSARDRGGQYNEQFF. The CDR3 bases are TGCAGTGCTAGAGATAGGGGGGGACAGTACAATGAGCAGTTCTTC.

The V call is TRBV6-2 or TRBV6-3, the J call TRBJ2-3; D gene unclear. The germline V gene has CDR1 MNHEY and CDR2 SVGEGT. The CDR3 runs to 17 residues. Trimming pared 0 bases from V and 6 bases from J, leaving 19 bases between. Here the CDR3 reads CASSYSTLKQSTDTQYF. Written as DNA, the CDR3 is TGTGCCAGCAGTTACTCGACGTTGAAGCAGTCCACTGATACGCAGTATTTT.

This clonotype turned up a few times. CDR3 region: CASSLLSDSTGELFF. CDR3 nucleotides: TGTGCCAGCAGCTTACTCTCTGACAGCACCGGGGAGCTGTTTTTT. This rearrangement joins TRBV5-5 to TRBJ2-2, with D perhaps matching TRBD1 (5 bases). The V end was cut by 2 bases, the J end by 4 bases, with 12 bases between. The length of the CDR3 is 15 residues. From germline, CDR1 is SGHKS and CDR2 YYEKEE (reference sequence).

V usage is TRBV29-1 and J usage is TRBJ2-1; 7 bases are a match to TRBD2. Germline values: CDR1 SQVTM, CDR2 ANQGSEA. The CDR3 is 13 amino acids. V lost 4 bases and J lost 6; bases outside the gene matches: 6. The CDR3 nucleotides are TGCAGCGTTGTTGCGGGAGCCTCCAATGAGCAGTTCTTC. Encoded protein: CSVVAGASNEQFF.

V is TRBV7-2 and J is TRBJ2-4; a weak D match, TRBD2 (5 bases). The germline V and J ends were trimmed by 5 bases and 1 base, with 12 bases remaining between them. The CDR3 contains 15 residues. From germline, CDR1 is SGHTA and CDR2 FQGNSA. CDR3 in DNA: TGTGCCAGCAGCCCGAGGGTTGCCGCCAAAAACATTCAGTACTTC. Translating it yields CASSPRVAAKNIQYF.

The chain recombines TRBV6-2 or TRBV6-3 with TRBJ2-1, with D perhaps matching TRBD1 or TRBD2 (5 bases each). Germline values: CDR1 MNHEY, CDR2 SVGEGT. V was cut by 6 bases and J by 9 bases, with 18 bases left in between. The CDR3 has 14 residues. The CDR3 is CASSLLREISEQFF. The CDR3 nucleotides read TGTGCCAGCAGCCTTCTCAGGGAGATAAGTGAGCAGTTCTTC.

This clonotype was counted many times. In DNA form, the CDR3 reads TGTGCCAGCAGCCCCAGACAGGCAACTAATGAAAAACTGTTTTTT. It codes for CASSPRQATNEKLFF. This sequence joins TRBV7-2 and TRBJ1-4; D possibly corresponds to TRBD1 (6 bases). This CDR3 region has 15 residues. V dropped 5 bases and J dropped 0 bases, with 10 bases sitting between them. Germline-derived CDR1 and CDR2 are SGHTA and FQGNSA.

This clonotype has a handful of counts. This rearrangement joins TRBV5-1 to TRBJ1-3, with 7 bases fitting TRBD1. The CDR3 loop spans 16 amino acids. In germline, CDR1 is SGHRS, CDR2 YFSETQ. Trimming cost V 4 bases and J 3 bases; bases outside gene matches: 10. The CDR3, as DNA: TGCGCCAGCAGCCTCCAGGGGGGCGATCGTGGAAACACCATATATTTT. Translation: CASSLQGGDRGNTIYF.